These T cell receptor beta chains were read from a single sample in a study of chemoradiotherapy in HPV16-positive cancers. The repertoire was sequenced with immunoSEQ multiplex PCR; TCRdb's copy has only in-frame clones and lacks some. The profile shows some 9,700 clones, about 80% of them singletons. Sampling took place from a patient who underwent chemoradiotherapy. All receptors derive from a human donor with HPV-associated anogenital cancer. Both conserved end residues are part of each CDR3. The D gene is left open where the match is weak. The listing skips clone size in some rows; elsewhere it reads once, few, many or a size class.

CDR3: CASSEGRQVEKLFF
DNA: TGTGCCAGCAGTGAAGGTAGACAGGTGGAAAAACTGTTTTTT
D: NA
size: NA
J: TRBJ1-4
length: 14
V: TRBV6-1

CDR3: CASSLAGGTSSGNTIYF
DNA: TGCGCCAGCAGCTTGGCGGGGGGGACGAGCTCTGGAAACACCATATATTTT
D: NA
size: NA
J: TRBJ1-3
length: 17
V: TRBV5-1

CDR3: CASSLTGANGLDEQYF
DNA: TGTGCCAGCAGCTTAACCGGGGCGAACGGGCTTGATGAGCAGTACTTC
D: NA
size: few
J: TRBJ2-7
length: 16
V: TRBV7-3

CDR3: CASSSQGVEGYTF
DNA: TGTGCCAGCAGCTCCCAGGGGGTAGAAGGCTACACCTTC
D: TRBD1
size: few
J: TRBJ1-2
length: 13
V: TRBV7-2

CDR3: CASSPRPGTSHYNEQFF
DNA: TGTGCCAGCAGTCCCCGCCCCGGGACTAGCCATTACAATGAGCAGTTCTTC
D: TRBD2
size: NA
J: TRBJ2-1
length: 17
V: TRBV27

CDR3: CASSFLTETEAFF
DNA: TGTGCCAGCAGTTTCTTGACAGAGACTGAAGCTTTCTTT
D: NA
size: once
J: TRBJ1-1
length: 13
V: TRBV27

CDR3: CASSEGGRSGGYTF
DNA: TGTGCCAGCAGTGAAGGGGGGAGATCAGGTGGCTACACCTTC
D: NA
size: NA
J: TRBJ1-2
length: 14
V: TRBV6-1

CDR3: CASLKGSINSPLHF
DNA: TGTGCCAGCCTTAAAGGGTCGATTAATTCACCCCTCCACTTT
D: NA
size: NA
J: TRBJ1-6
length: 14
V: TRBV2

CDR3: CASKTRQTNTEAFF
DNA: TGTGCCAGCAAAACACGACAGACGAACACTGAAGCTTTCTTT
D: NA
size: few
J: TRBJ1-1
length: 14
V: TRBV6-6

CDR3: CAWSGVFVRGYTF
DNA: TGTGCCTGGAGTGGGGTCTTTGTTCGTGGCTACACCTTC
D: NA
size: NA
J: TRBJ1-2
length: 13
V: TRBV30

CDR3: CASNRDPGGDQPQHF
DNA: TGTGCCAGCAACCGAGACCCGGGAGGAGATCAGCCCCAGCATTTT
D: NA
size: NA
J: TRBJ1-5
length: 15
V: TRBV2

CDR3: CASSPFTGQTHSEAFF
DNA: TGTGCCAGCTCCCCGTTTACGGGACAGACCCATTCTGAAGCTTTCTTT
D: TRBD1
size: NA
J: TRBJ1-1
length: 16
V: TRBV18

CDR3: CASSASGTGANVLTF
DNA: TGTGCCAGCAGCGCGTCCGGGACAGGGGCCAACGTCCTGACTTTC
D: NA
size: NA
J: TRBJ2-6
length: 15
V: TRBV9

CDR3: CASRILNEKLFF
DNA: TGTGCCAGCCGGATATTGAATGAAAAACTGTTTTTT
D: NA
size: NA
J: TRBJ1-4
length: 12
V: TRBV28

CDR3: CASSYETGFYEQYF
DNA: TGTGCCAGCAGCTACGAGACAGGATTCTACGAGCAGTACTTC
D: NA
size: NA
J: TRBJ2-7
length: 14
V: TRBV5-5

CDR3: CASLAFSGGAHEQYF
DNA: TGTGCCAGCCTAGCCTTTAGCGGGGGGGCCCACGAGCAGTACTTC
D: TRBD2
size: NA
J: TRBJ2-7
length: 15
V: TRBV6-1

CDR3: CASSPLPRDRGRWDNQPQHF
DNA: TGTGCCAGCAGCCCTCTGCCCCGGGACAGGGGGCGTTGGGACAATCAGCCCCAGCATTTT
D: NA
size: NA
J: TRBJ1-5
length: 20
V: TRBV21-1

CDR3: CASSQGQGSYNEQFF
DNA: TGTGCCAGCAGCCAAGGACAGGGCAGCTACAATGAGCAGTTCTTC
D: TRBD1
size: NA
J: TRBJ2-1
length: 15
V: TRBV11-3

CDR3: CAWSVGQGITEAFF
DNA: TGTGCCTGGAGTGTTGGACAGGGAATCACTGAAGCTTTCTTT
D: TRBD1
size: once
J: TRBJ1-1
length: 14
V: TRBV30

CDR3: CASSPTENTEAFF
DNA: TGTGCCAGCAGTCCTACCGAGAACACTGAAGCTTTCTTT
D: NA
size: few
J: TRBJ1-1
length: 13
V: TRBV27

CDR3: CASSLVASGGYNEQFF
DNA: TGTGCCAGCAGCTTAGTGGCTAGCGGGGGCTACAATGAGCAGTTCTTC
D: TRBD2
size: NA
J: TRBJ2-1
length: 16
V: TRBV7-3

CDR3: CASSLGISSTDTQYF
DNA: TGCGCCAGCAGCTTGGGGATAAGTAGCACAGATACGCAGTATTTT
D: NA
size: NA
J: TRBJ2-3
length: 15
V: TRBV5-1

CDR3: CASADSLKNTEAFF
DNA: TGTGCCAGCGCAGATTCCCTGAAGAACACTGAAGCTTTCTTT
D: NA
size: NA
J: TRBJ1-1
length: 14
V: TRBV11-2

CDR3: CASSSSGQTETQYF
DNA: TGCGCCAGCAGCTCGTCAGGTCAGACGGAGACCCAGTACTTC
D: NA
size: NA
J: TRBJ2-5
length: 14
V: TRBV5-1

CDR3: CASSGQGQGRTGELFF
DNA: TGTGCCAGCAGTGGACAGGGACAGGGGCGTACCGGGGAGCTGTTTTTT
D: TRBD1
size: NA
J: TRBJ2-2
length: 16
V: TRBV2

CDR3: CASSQGLRGPQHF
DNA: TGTGCCAGCAGCCAAGGCCTTCGAGGGCCCCAGCATTTT
D: NA
size: once
J: TRBJ1-5
length: 13
V: TRBV14

CDR3: CATSRDQGRYNEQFF
DNA: TGTGCCACCAGCAGAGATCAGGGCAGGTACAATGAGCAGTTCTTC
D: NA
size: NA
J: TRBJ2-1
length: 15
V: TRBV15

CDR3: CASSAGPNGYTF
DNA: TGTGCCAGCAGTGCAGGGCCTAATGGCTACACCTTC
D: NA
size: few
J: TRBJ1-2
length: 12
V: TRBV2

CDR3: CASSHITGEGVKNIQYF
DNA: TGCGCCAGCAGCCATATCACAGGCGAGGGTGTCAAAAACATTCAGTACTTC
D: NA
size: NA
J: TRBJ2-4
length: 17
V: TRBV4-1

CDR3: CASSRERGTEAFF
DNA: TGTGCCAGCAGCCGGGAGAGGGGGACTGAAGCTTTCTTT
D: NA
size: NA
J: TRBJ1-1
length: 13
V: TRBV7-8

CDR3: CASSPQRGELFF
DNA: TGTGCCAGCAGCCCCCAGCGGGGGGAGCTGTTTTTT
D: NA
size: NA
J: TRBJ2-2
length: 12
V: TRBV7-9

CDR3: CSVASDGKLFF
DNA: TGCAGCGTTGCTTCGGACGGAAAACTGTTTTTT
D: NA
size: NA
J: TRBJ1-4
length: 11
V: TRBV29-1

CDR3: CASSFRGETQYF
DNA: TGTGCCAGCAGTTTTCGGGGAGAGACCCAGTACTTC
D: NA
size: NA
J: TRBJ2-5
length: 12
V: TRBV27

CDR3: CAISESDTSHYGYTF
DNA: TGTGCCATCAGTGAGTCGGACACTTCGCACTATGGCTACACCTTC
D: NA
size: NA
J: TRBJ1-2
length: 15
V: TRBV10-3

CDR3: CASSYNIGNNQPQHF
DNA: TGTGCCAGCAGTTACAATATCGGGAATAATCAGCCCCAGCATTTT
D: NA
size: few
J: TRBJ1-5
length: 15
V: TRBV6-6

CDR3: CASSSNTGTVTTNEKLFF
DNA: TGTGCCAGCAGCTCGAACACAGGGACGGTCACAACTAATGAAAAACTGTTTTTT
D: NA
size: NA
J: TRBJ1-4
length: 18
V: TRBV7-9

CDR3: CASSDRGETQYF
DNA: TGTGCCAGCAGCGACAGGGGGGAGACCCAGTACTTC
D: TRBD1
size: NA
J: TRBJ2-5
length: 12
V: TRBV2

CDR3: CASSFSASGASEQYF
DNA: TGTGCCAGCAGTTTTTCCGCCTCGGGTGCGTCCGAGCAGTACTTC
D: NA
size: NA
J: TRBJ2-7
length: 15
V: TRBV27

CDR3: CASSYFQGTGANVLTF
DNA: TGTGCCAGCAGTTACTTCCAGGGTACTGGGGCCAACGTCCTGACTTTC
D: NA
size: NA
J: TRBJ2-6
length: 16
V: TRBV6-5

CDR3: CASSWGGSSGEQYF
DNA: TGTGCCAGCAGTTGGGGGGGCTCGTCAGGGGAGCAGTACTTC
D: NA
size: NA
J: TRBJ2-7
length: 14
V: TRBV6-5

CDR3: CASSLGWFGDSPLHF
DNA: TGTGCCAGCAGCTTAGGGTGGTTCGGGGATTCACCCCTCCACTTT
D: NA
size: NA
J: TRBJ1-6
length: 15
V: TRBV11-2

CDR3: CASRGTVSYEQYF
DNA: TGTGCCAGCAGGGGGACAGTCTCCTACGAGCAGTACTTC
D: TRBD1
size: NA
J: TRBJ2-7
length: 13
V: TRBV2

CDR3: CASSSGDSRGNEQFF
DNA: TGCGCCAGCAGCTCGGGCGACTCACGAGGCAATGAGCAGTTCTTC
D: NA
size: NA
J: TRBJ2-1
length: 15
V: TRBV5-1

CDR3: CASSEHNTDTQYF
DNA: TGTGCCAGCAGCGAACATAACACAGATACGCAGTATTTT
D: NA
size: NA
J: TRBJ2-3
length: 13
V: TRBV7-2

CDR3: CASSIGQGTGIEQFF
DNA: TGTGCTAGCAGCATTGGACAGGGGACAGGAATTGAGCAGTTCTTC
D: TRBD1
size: NA
J: TRBJ2-1
length: 15
V: TRBV7-7

CDR3: CASSENVLSTVNLHF
DNA: TGTGCCAGCAGTGAAAATGTGTTATCGACTGTCAACCTCCACTTT
D: NA
size: few
J: TRBJ1-6
length: 15
V: TRBV6-1

CDR3: CASSLGYSSYEQYF
DNA: TGTGCCAGCAGCTTGGGCTATTCATCCTACGAGCAGTACTTC
D: NA
size: NA
J: TRBJ2-7
length: 14
V: TRBV5-5

CDR3: CASRAAGQRGANVLTF
DNA: TGTGCCAGTAGAGCCGCGGGACAGCGGGGGGCCAACGTCCTGACTTTC
D: NA
size: NA
J: TRBJ2-6
length: 16
V: TRBV19

CDR3: CASSLSPRRTGINEQFF
DNA: TGTGCCAGCAGTTTATCTCCGCGTAGGACAGGTATCAATGAGCAGTTCTTC
D: TRBD1
size: NA
J: TRBJ2-1
length: 17
V: TRBV27

CDR3: CASSQSPGDEQYF
DNA: TGCGCCAGCAGCCAATCCCCGGGGGACGAGCAGTACTTC
D: NA
size: NA
J: TRBJ2-7
length: 13
V: TRBV4-3

CDR3: CASSPSPNQPQHF
DNA: TGTGCTAGCAGCCCCTCCCCCAATCAGCCCCAGCATTTT
D: NA
size: NA
J: TRBJ1-5
length: 13
V: TRBV7-7